This TCR beta chain appears in the sequencing data of a study of cytomegalovirus exposure and HLA in healthy donors. The wider study: Sequencing of roughly 180 million T cells in an earlier analysis found some 100 million unique TCR beta sequences.

This CDR3 has 13 amino acids. V was trimmed by 0 bases and J by 8 bases, leaving 10 bases between them. The germline gives CDR1 SGHAT, CDR2 FQNNGV. The PCR used 60 Vbeta and 13 Jbeta primers. The assay was immunoSEQ multiplex PCR, and TCRdb's table has in-frame clones only and misses some. The data show around 140,000 clones, 64% seen once. The origin of this receptor is a woman aged 40-49 years in good health and CMV-seronegative. The chain uses TRBV11-2 and TRBJ1-2; a possible D gene is TRBD1 (6 bases). Sequencing used PBMCs. CDR3 in DNA: TGTGCCAGCAGCTTAGAGACAGGACAGGGCTACACCTTC. This codes for CASSLETGQGYTF.